This T cell receptor beta chain was identified during a study of cytomegalovirus exposure and HLA in healthy donors. This CDR3 is 13 amino acids long. Trimming took off 6 bases at V and 1 base at J, with 10 bases between the two ends. Germline values: CDR1 SGHRS, CDR2 YFSETQ. 60 Vbeta and 13 Jbeta primers were used in PCR. Generated by immunoSEQ multiplex PCR, the TCRdb table keeps only in-frame clones and is missing some. The sample includes roughly 150,000 clones, almost 80% of them seen just once. Findings of the study overall: In a later analysis, compared with equally common non-associated chains, HLA-associated beta chains were more expanded.

This clone was found a few times. No antigen is known for it. The source material was PBMCs. This clonotype originated in a male donor in good health and CMV-seronegative. The genes are TRBV5-1 and TRBJ2-5, with a possible D match to TRBD2 (6 bases). The CDR3: CASMEGFQETQYF. In DNA form, the CDR3 reads TGCGCCAGCATGGAGGGATTCCAAGAGACCCAGTACTTC.